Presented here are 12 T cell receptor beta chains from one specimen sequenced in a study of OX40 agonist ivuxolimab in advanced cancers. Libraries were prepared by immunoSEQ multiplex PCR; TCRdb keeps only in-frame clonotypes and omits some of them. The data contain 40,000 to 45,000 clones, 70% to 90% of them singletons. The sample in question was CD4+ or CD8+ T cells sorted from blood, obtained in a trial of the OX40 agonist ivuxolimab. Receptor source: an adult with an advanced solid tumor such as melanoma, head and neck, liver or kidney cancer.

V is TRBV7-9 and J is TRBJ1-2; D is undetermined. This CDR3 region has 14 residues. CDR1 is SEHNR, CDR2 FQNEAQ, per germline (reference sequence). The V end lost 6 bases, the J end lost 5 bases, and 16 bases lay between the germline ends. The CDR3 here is CASSPPGGYYGYTF. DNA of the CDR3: TGTGCCAGCAGTCCTCCAGGCGGGTATTATGGCTACACCTTC.

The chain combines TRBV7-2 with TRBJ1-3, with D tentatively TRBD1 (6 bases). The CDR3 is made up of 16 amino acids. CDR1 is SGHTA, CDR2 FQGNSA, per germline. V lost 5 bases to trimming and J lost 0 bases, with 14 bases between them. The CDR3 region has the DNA TGTGCCAGCAGCCCGGGACACGCAAACTCTGGAAACACCATATATTTT. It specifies CASSPGHANSGNTIYF. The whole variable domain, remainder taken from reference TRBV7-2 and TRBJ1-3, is GAGVSQSPSNKVTEKGKDVELRCDPISGHTALYWYRQSLGQGLEFLIYFQGNSAPDKSGLPSDRFSAERTGGSVSTLTIQRTQQEDSAVYLCASSPGHANSGNTIYFGEGSWLTVV.

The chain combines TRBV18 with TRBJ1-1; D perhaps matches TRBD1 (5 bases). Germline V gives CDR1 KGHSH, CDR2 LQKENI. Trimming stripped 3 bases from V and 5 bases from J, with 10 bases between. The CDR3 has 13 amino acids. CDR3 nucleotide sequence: TGTGCCAGCTCACCGGGGGGGAGGACTGAAGCTTTCTTT. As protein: CASSPGGRTEAFF.

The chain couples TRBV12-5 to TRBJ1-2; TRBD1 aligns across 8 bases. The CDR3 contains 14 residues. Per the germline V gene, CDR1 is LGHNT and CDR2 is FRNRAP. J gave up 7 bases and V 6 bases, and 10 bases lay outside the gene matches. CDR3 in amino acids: CASGYGQGTSGYTF. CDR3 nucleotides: TGTGCTAGTGGCTATGGACAGGGAACTTCTGGCTACACCTTC.

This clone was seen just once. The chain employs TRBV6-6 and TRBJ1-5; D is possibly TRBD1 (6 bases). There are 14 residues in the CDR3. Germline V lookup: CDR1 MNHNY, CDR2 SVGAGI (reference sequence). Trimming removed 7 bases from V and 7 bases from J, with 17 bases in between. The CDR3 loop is CASTPGGGRQPQHF. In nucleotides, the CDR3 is TGTGCCAGCACCCCGGGCGGGGGGCGACAGCCCCAGCATTTT.

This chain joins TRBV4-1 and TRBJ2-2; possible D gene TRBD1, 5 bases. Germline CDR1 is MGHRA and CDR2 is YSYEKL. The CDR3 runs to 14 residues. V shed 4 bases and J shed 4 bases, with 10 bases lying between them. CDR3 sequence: CASSLRQPTGELFF. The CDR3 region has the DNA TGCGCCAGCAGCCTTCGACAGCCCACCGGGGAGCTGTTTTTT.

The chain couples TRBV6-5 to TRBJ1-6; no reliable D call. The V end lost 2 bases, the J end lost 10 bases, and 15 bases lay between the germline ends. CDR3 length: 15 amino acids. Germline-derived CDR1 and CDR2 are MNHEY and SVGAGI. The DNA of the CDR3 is TGTGCCAGCAGTTACGGCGTACTAGGCGACTCACCCCTCCACTTT. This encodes CASSYGVLGDSPLHF.

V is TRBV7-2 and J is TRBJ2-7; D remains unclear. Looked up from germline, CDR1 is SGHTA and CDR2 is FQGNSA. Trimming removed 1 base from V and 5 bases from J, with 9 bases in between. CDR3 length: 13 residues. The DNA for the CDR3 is TGTGCCAGCAGCTTAGTGGGAAGGGACGAGCAGTACTTC. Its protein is CASSLVGRDEQYF.

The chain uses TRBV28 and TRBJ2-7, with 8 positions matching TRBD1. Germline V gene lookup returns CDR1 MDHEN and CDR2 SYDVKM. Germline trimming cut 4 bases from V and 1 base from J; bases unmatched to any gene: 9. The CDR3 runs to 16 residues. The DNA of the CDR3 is TGTGCCAGCAGTTCCCCGGACAGGGCTTCTTCCTACGAGCAGTACTTC. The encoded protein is CASSSPDRASSYEQYF.

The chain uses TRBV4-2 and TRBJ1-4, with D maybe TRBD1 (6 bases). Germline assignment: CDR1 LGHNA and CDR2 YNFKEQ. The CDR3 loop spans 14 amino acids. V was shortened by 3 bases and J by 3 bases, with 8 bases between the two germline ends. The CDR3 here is CASSHGGPNEKLFF. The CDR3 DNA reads TGTGCCAGCAGCCATGGGGGCCCTAATGAAAAACTGTTTTTT.

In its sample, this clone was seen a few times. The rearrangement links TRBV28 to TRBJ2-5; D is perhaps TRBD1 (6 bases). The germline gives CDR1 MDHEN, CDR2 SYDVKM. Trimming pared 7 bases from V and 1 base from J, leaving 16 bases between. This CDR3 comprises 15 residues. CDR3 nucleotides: TGTGCCAGCATCCAACGAGGGGGTATCCAAGAGACCCAGTACTTC. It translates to CASIQRGGIQETQYF.

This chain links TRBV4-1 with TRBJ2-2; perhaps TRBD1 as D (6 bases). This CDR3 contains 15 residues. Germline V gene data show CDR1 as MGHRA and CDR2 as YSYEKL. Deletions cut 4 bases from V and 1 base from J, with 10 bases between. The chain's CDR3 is CASSRARGNTGELFF. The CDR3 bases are TGCGCCAGCAGCCGGGCCAGGGGGAACACCGGGGAGCTGTTTTTT.